This T cell receptor (beta chain) was identified in a study of Graves' ophthalmopathy and Graves' hyperthyroidism. Overall study: Peripheral blood samples were taken at initial diagnosis, before any treatment. Findings and limits, study-wide: The majority of expanded thyroid clonotypes above 0.001 frequency also occurred in blood.

This clonotype occurred many times. Its antigen is unknown. RNA transcripts were the template, and TCR beta CDR3 regions were amplified from them. Second-round multiplex PCR came after a first-round RT-PCR that employed HTBI primers. One entry per CDR3 protein results from TCRdb running MiXCR on the multiplex PCR reads. Of 450,000 or so distinct CDR3 sequences listed, around 15% are singletons. Uncontrolled infections, pregnancy, lactation or other autoimmune diseases led to patient exclusion. CDR3 length: 12 residues. V gave up 4 bases and J gave up 10 bases, with 13 bases separating them. CDR1 is ENHRY, CDR2 SYGVKD, per germline.

The receptor's source is a woman aged 25 to 45 with Graves' ophthalmopathy. V usage is TRBV10-3 and J usage is TRBJ1-1; possible D gene TRBD1, 6 bases. The material sequenced was blood. The CDR3 region is CAISGNRDRAFF. In nucleotides, the CDR3 is TGTGCCATCAGTGGGAACAGGGACCGAGCTTTCTTT.